These 25 T cell receptor beta chains originate from one sample sequenced in a study of vaccination and CD4 T cells after COVID-19. The Oncomine TCR Beta short-read assay sequenced DNA from cultured CD4+ T cells. MiXCR, run by TCRdb on the PCR reads, gives a single entry per CDR3 protein. The sample lists about 5,600 distinct CDR3 sequences, 45% to 60% occurring once. Regarding treatment: roughly 10-day PBMC culture with coronavirus spike peptide pools or control peptides (ViraFEST assay). The antigens these receptors bind are not known. The sample was CD4+ T cells from blood, cultured in vitro. The receptor set was obtained from a human donor who had recovered from COVID-19.

The chain joins TRBV20-1 to TRBJ2-3; possible D gene TRBD2, 7 bases. V lost 6 bases, J lost 0 bases, and 13 bases lay in between. Germline lookup yields CDR1 DFQATT and CDR2 SNEGSKA (reference sequence). The CDR3 is made up of 14 amino acids. CDR3 in DNA: TGCAGTGCCTGGGGGGGGGCGAGCACAGATACGCAGTATTTT. Protein: CSAWGGASTDTQYF.

This clonotype was found a few times. The V and J genes are TRBV18 and TRBJ1-1; TRBD1 agrees at 7 bases. Germline-derived CDR1 and CDR2 are KGHSH and LQKENI. CDR3 length equals 13 residues. With V trimmed by 8 bases and J by 1 base, 4 bases remained unmatched. CDR3 residues: CASAGQANTEAFF. Here the CDR3 DNA reads TGTGCCAGCGCCGGACAGGCGAACACTGAAGCTTTCTTT.

The V gene is TRBV2, the J gene TRBJ2-3; no reliable D call. The CDR3 consists of 14 residues. Germline values: CDR1 SNHLY, CDR2 FYNNEI. V shed 6 bases and J shed 2 bases, with 12 bases lying between them. The CDR3 is CASRPSAYTDTQYF. DNA of the CDR3: TGTGCCAGCAGGCCCTCGGCCTACACAGATACGCAGTATTTT.

This clonotype was observed a few times. The V and J genes are TRBV15 and TRBJ2-5; TRBD1 or TRBD2 may be the D gene (5 bases each). Germline assignment: CDR1 LNHNV and CDR2 YYDKDF (reference sequence). The V end was cut by 0 bases, the J end by 7 bases, with 9 bases between. This CDR3 has 13 amino acids. The CDR3 reads CATSREGRGTQYF. The DNA of the CDR3 is TGTGCCACCAGCAGAGAGGGACGTGGGACCCAGTACTTC.

The genes are TRBV25-1 and TRBJ2-5, with 7 bases lining up with TRBD1. Germline V gives CDR1 MGHDK, CDR2 SYGVNS. After removal of 3 bases from V and 0 bases from J, the junction contained 19 bases not matched to a gene. This CDR3 region has 20 residues. Here the CDR3 DNA reads TGTGCCAGCAGTGATTATAGACAGGGTGTCTACCTCGCGTACCAAGAGACCCAGTACTTC. Amino acids: CASSDYRQGVYLAYQETQYF.

The chain links TRBV12-3 or TRBV12-4 to TRBJ2-5, with D perhaps assigned TRBD1 or TRBD2 (5 bases each). This CDR3 region has 14 residues. Trimming removed 5 bases at V and 5 bases at J, with 15 bases between. In nucleotides, the CDR3 is TGTGCCAGCAGTCCCCCAAGGGGCGGGGAGACCCAGTACTTC. Translating it yields CASSPPRGGETQYF.

This chain links TRBV18 with TRBJ1-2; a weak D match, TRBD1 (6 bases). Germline-derived CDR1 and CDR2 are KGHSH and LQKENI. V gave up 1 base and J gave up 2 bases, with 20 bases separating them. The CDR3 covers 18 residues. The CDR3 spells CASSPLPAGVRLNYGYTF. The CDR3 DNA follows: TGTGCCAGCTCACCACTCCCGGCAGGGGTCCGCCTCAACTATGGCTACACCTTC.

This clonotype was seen more than once but under ten times. The rearrangement links TRBV5-1 to TRBJ1-6, with 8 positions matching TRBD1. There are 15 residues in the CDR3. Germline V lookup: CDR1 SGHRS, CDR2 YFSETQ. V trimming: 4 bases; J trimming: 7 bases; junction bases outside the gene matches: 7. CDR3 loop: CASSPRRQGNSPLHF. Here the CDR3 DNA reads TGCGCCAGCAGCCCGAGGCGACAGGGGAATTCACCCCTCCACTTT.

The V gene is TRBV29-1, the J gene TRBJ2-3; D may be TRBD1 (6 bases). Germline V gene lookup returns CDR1 SQVTM and CDR2 ANQGSEA. V was trimmed by 4 bases and J by 4 bases, leaving 9 bases between them. This CDR3 is built from 12 residues. CDR3 region: CSVVSGADTQYF. CDR3 in DNA: TGCAGCGTTGTTTCAGGGGCAGATACGCAGTATTTT.

The chain uses TRBV24-1 and TRBJ2-1; D uncertain. Trimming left V 3 bases short and J 6 bases short, with 14 bases between. This CDR3 region has 15 residues. CDR1 and CDR2 from the germline V gene are KGHDR and SFDVKD. The CDR3, as DNA: TGTGCCACCAGTGATCCGACGGGCCCGTCCAATGAGCAGTTCTTC. It yields the protein CATSDPTGPSNEQFF.

This rearrangement joins TRBV6-1 to TRBJ1-5; TRBD1 matches at 8 bases. CDR1 and CDR2 (germline): MNHNS, SASEGT. The CDR3 covers 15 residues. V was clipped by 5 bases and J by 7 bases; unmatched bases: 10. In DNA form, the CDR3 reads TGTGCCAGCAGTCCAACCTACAGGGGGGAACAGCCCCAGCATTTT. Protein product: CASSPTYRGEQPQHF.

This clonotype appeared a few times. The chain couples TRBV20-1 to TRBJ1-1, with D possibly being TRBD1 (5 bases). Germline values: CDR1 DFQATT, CDR2 SNEGSKA (reference sequence). The CDR3 extends over 15 amino acids. Between the trimmed V and J ends, which lost 5 bases and 5 bases, there was a span of 21 bases. The DNA of the CDR3 is TGCAGTGCTTACCCCGTTGGGGGGGGTGGAACTGAAGCTTTCTTT. Encoded protein: CSAYPVGGGGTEAFF.

A few counts support this clonotype. The chain's CDR3 is CASSLWGAAYEQYF. As DNA, the CDR3 is TGTGCCAGCAGCTTATGGGGGGCGGCCTACGAGCAGTACTTC. The chain joins TRBV7-2 to TRBJ2-7; D possibly matches TRBD1 or TRBD2 (6 bases each). The CDR3 is made up of 14 amino acids. Trimming shortened V by 2 bases and J by 2 bases, and 10 bases separated the two germline ends. Germline CDR1 is SGHTA and CDR2 is FQGNSA.

The chain recombines TRBV5-1 with TRBJ2-2; D may be TRBD1 (7 bases). The CDR3 covers 15 residues. V was trimmed by 4 bases and J by 7 bases, leaving 17 bases between them. The germline V gene encodes CDR1 SGHRS and CDR2 YFSETQ. The CDR3 DNA sequence: TGCGCCAGCAGCCAACTTACAGGGGAGGTCGGGGAGCTGTTTTTT. Translation gives CASSQLTGEVGELFF. The variable domain in full, completed from reference TRBV5-1 and TRBJ2-2, reads KAGVTQTPRYLIKTRGQQVTLSCSPISGHRSVSWYQQTPGQGLQFLFEYFSETQRNKGNFPGRFSGRQFSNSRSEMNVSTLELGDSALYLCASSQLTGEVGELFFGEGSRLTVL.

This clonotype was counted a few times. The chain carries TRBV20-1 and TRBJ1-2; tentatively, D is TRBD1 (6 bases). From germline, CDR1 is DFQATT and CDR2 SNEGSKA (reference sequence). V was cut by 1 base and J by 3 bases, with 9 bases left in between. The CDR3 runs 13 residues. CDR3 nucleotides: TGCAGTGCTAGAGCCCAGGGGCACTATGGCTACACCTTC. Translating it yields CSARAQGHYGYTF.

This clonotype showed up just a few times. At one end, the junction sequence differs from germline, possibly due to a read error. V is TRBV7-6 and J is TRBJ2-7; a possible D gene is TRBD2 (5 bases). The germline CDR1 and CDR2 sequences are SGHVS and FNYEAQ. CDR3 length equals 13 residues. CDR3 sequence: CASSLAFNYEQYF. The CDR3 region has the DNA TGTGCCAGCAGCCTAGCCTTTAACTACGAGCAGTACTTC.

This rearrangement joins TRBV18 to TRBJ1-1; D is possibly TRBD1 (5 bases). This CDR3 has 17 amino acids. CDR1 KGHSH and CDR2 LQKENI come from the germline V gene. Trimming removed 0 bases from V and 2 bases from J, with 16 bases in between. The CDR3 loop is CASSPPTGDWGNTEAFF. The DNA of the CDR3 is TGTGCCAGCTCACCACCTACGGGGGATTGGGGTAACACTGAAGCTTTCTTT.

In its sample, this clonotype was seen a few times. The chain joins TRBV7-2 to TRBJ1-2; a weak D match, TRBD1 (5 bases). Trimming cost V 5 bases and J 1 base, with 11 bases left between them. CDR3 length: 14 amino acids. The V gene's germline CDR1 is SGHTA and CDR2 FQGNSA. CDR3 sequence: CASSPGRLNYGYTF. In nucleotides, the CDR3 is TGTGCCAGCAGCCCGGGACGGCTTAACTATGGCTACACCTTC.

V usage is TRBV6-2 or TRBV6-3 and J usage is TRBJ2-5; maybe TRBD2 (7 bases). The V end lost 6 bases, the J end lost 2 bases, and 16 bases lay between the germline ends. The CDR3 is 15 amino acids. The germline gives CDR1 MNHEY, CDR2 SVGEGT. In DNA form, the CDR3 reads TGTGCCAGCAGAGCCGGGGGGCCCGTTCAAGAGACCCAGTACTTC. Translating it yields CASRAGGPVQETQYF.

The rearrangement uses TRBV19 and TRBJ1-6, with D hard to call. CDR3 length: 15 amino acids. The germline V and J ends were trimmed by 5 bases and 3 bases, with 11 bases remaining between them. Germline V CDR1 and CDR2: LNHDA, SQIVND (reference sequence). CDR3 sequence (DNA): TGTGCCAGTAGTGGAGGAGGGATCTATAATTCACCCCTCCACTTT. This codes for CASSGGGIYNSPLHF.

In its sample, this clonotype was seen a few times. The gene calls are TRBV20-1 and TRBJ1-1; D gene unclear. Germline V gene data show CDR1 as DFQATT and CDR2 as SNEGSKA (reference sequence). Trimming pared 6 bases from V and 5 bases from J, leaving 13 bases between. The CDR3 length is 12 residues. In nucleotides, the CDR3 is TGCAGTGCCAGAATACTTGGGACTGAAGCTTTCTTT. The encoded protein is CSARILGTEAFF.

The rearrangement joins TRBV20-1 to TRBJ2-1; no firm D call. The V end lost 0 bases, the J end lost 0 bases, and 9 bases lay between the germline ends. The CDR3 is 15 amino acids. Germline-derived CDR1 and CDR2 are DFQATT and SNEGSKA (reference sequence). The CDR3, as DNA: TGCAGTGCTAGAGATGAGTCCCTCTCCTACAATGAGCAGTTCTTC. Protein sequence: CSARDESLSYNEQFF.

The rearrangement links TRBV15 to TRBJ2-5; D is tentatively TRBD1 or TRBD2 (5 bases each). The CDR3 runs 14 residues. Deletions cut 1 base from V and 6 bases from J, with 12 bases between. In germline, CDR1 is LNHNV, CDR2 YYDKDF (reference sequence). In DNA, the CDR3 is TGTGCCACCAGCAGAGGAGGGGATGGGAAGACCCAGTACTTC. Its protein is CATSRGGDGKTQYF.

Here the CDR3 reads CASSLGDRLLSGYTF. CDR3 nucleotides: TGCGCCAGCAGCTTGGGTGACAGATTGTTATCTGGCTACACCTTC. The gene calls are TRBV5-1 and TRBJ1-2; TRBD1 is a possible D gene (5 bases). V was cut by 0 bases and J by 7 bases, with 16 bases left in between. CDR3 length equals 15 residues. The germline V gene has CDR1 SGHRS and CDR2 YFSETQ.

CDR3: CASSKGGGQLDLNSPLHF. The CDR3 DNA sequence: TGTGCCAGCAGCAAAGGGGGGGGACAGTTGGACCTTAATTCACCCCTCCACTTT. The chain joins TRBV21-1 to TRBJ1-6; the table's D call, TRBD1, has no DNA check behind it. TRBV21-1 is described as a pseudogene. This CDR3 region has 18 residues.